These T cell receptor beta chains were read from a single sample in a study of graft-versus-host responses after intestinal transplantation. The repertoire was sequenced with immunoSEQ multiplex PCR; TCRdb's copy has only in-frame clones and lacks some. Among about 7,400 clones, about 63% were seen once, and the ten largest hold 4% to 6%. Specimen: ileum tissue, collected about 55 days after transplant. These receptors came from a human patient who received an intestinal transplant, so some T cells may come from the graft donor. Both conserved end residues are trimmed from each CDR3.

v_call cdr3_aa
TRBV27 ASSLGTRNTGELF
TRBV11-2 ASSQTPSGGDEDTQY
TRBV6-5 ASSYGTTHNEQF
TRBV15 ATSRDTGVPTSSYNSPLH
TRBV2 ASSGDSQNTDTQY
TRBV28 ASSFPSGTGLETQY
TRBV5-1 ASSTGAVRNEQF
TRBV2 ASSEGTGTGVRPQH
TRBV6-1 ASTKDNDGELF
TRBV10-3 AISGIPGLEDRGTQY
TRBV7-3 ASSLMVPGAF
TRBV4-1 ASSTSWQETQY
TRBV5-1 ASSLGGLAPPGETQY
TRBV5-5 ASSLAQVSTDTQY
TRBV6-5 ASSDSDKRNEQF
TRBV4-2 ASSQLRGQLSEKLF
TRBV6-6 ASSYRSPLH
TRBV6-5 ASRQTGDGRSPLH
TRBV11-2 ASSSRTGVNEKLF
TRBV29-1 SGRTGGDGYT
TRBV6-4 ASSDRGCNQPQH
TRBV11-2 ASSHGRGGQETQY
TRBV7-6 ASSLDGSGGNNEQF
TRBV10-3 ATRGGALTDTQY
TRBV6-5 ASTPREQETQY
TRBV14 ASSRDSQAPRNSPLH
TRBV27 ASSFLPAGELF
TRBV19 ASSVAGRESPLH
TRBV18 ASSPRDRNTGELF
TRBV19 ASSSAGGYNEQF
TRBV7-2 ASSAGNINSPLH
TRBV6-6 ASSRDRVNEKLF
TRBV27 ASSLSRQGGLNTEAF
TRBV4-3 ASSQGIVTHGRGTEAF
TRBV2 ATIDGGTTDTQY
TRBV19 ASSARGLGELF
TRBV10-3 AIKPRGVGDGYT
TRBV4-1 ASSPLQGVRSPDTQY
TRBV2 ASSGGRGDQETQY
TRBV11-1 ASRSFRTEEAF
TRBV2 ASSGTGGVIGEKLF
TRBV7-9 ASSLARQVGTDTQY
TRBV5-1 ASSLVGLAVTDTQY
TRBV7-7 ASSWDREETQY
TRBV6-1 ASSVYLLAGANTGELF
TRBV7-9 ASSLMGDNSPLH
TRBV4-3 ASSQGVGQIYGYT
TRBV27 ASSRGGSGNTIY
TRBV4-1 ASSQDRGNLEAAF
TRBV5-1 ASRAGTVNTGELF
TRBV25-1 ASRPGTGGTEAF
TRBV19 ASSMSGEGGTQY